This TCR beta chain appears in the sequencing data of a study of CD8+CD57+ T cells in acquired aplastic anemia. The wider study: The DNA of sorted CD4+ and CD8+ cells averaged approximately 3.4 ug. Where healthy donors were concerned, CD4+ cells averaged around 11 million reads.

The template used for profiling TCR beta VDJ and CDR3 was genomic DNA. TCRdb re-analysed the reads in MiXCR, keeping a single row per CDR3 protein. The data hold some 47,000 distinct CDR3 sequences, with about 78% observed a single time. A remark on this clonotype: As yet, its antigen is unknown.

The germline V and J ends were trimmed by 6 bases and 6 bases, with 10 bases remaining between them. The CDR3 totals 12 residues. Germline CDR1 ENHRY, CDR2 SYGVKD. Study-wide points: The number of CD8+ CDR3 sequences shared by patients and controls was approximately 31.

The sample consisted of sorted CD4+, CD8+, or CD8+CD57+ T cells (not recorded which) from PBMCs. The V gene is TRBV10-3, the J gene TRBJ2-3, with D perhaps TRBD2 (5 bases). The receptor comes from a human donor in good health, serving as a control. The CDR3 DNA follows: TGTGCCATCAGCACGGGGATCGATACGCAGTATTTT. This gives the protein CAISTGIDTQYF.